The rows below give T cell receptor beta chains drawn from one sample of a study of blood T cell repertoires in COVID-19. TCRdb's table, derived via immunoSEQ multiplex PCR, lists solely in-frame clones and lacks some. The repertoire holds a few hundred thousand clones, with roughly 83% as singletons. Sequenced material: peripheral blood. The receptors originated from a woman between 50 and 59 years old with acute or convalescent COVID-19. Each CDR3 is given with its conserved first and last residue. D genes are given only for firm matches. Clone sizes are given selectively: once, few, many, or a class where the clone is expanded.

V gene	D gene	clone size	J gene	CDR3 length	CDR3 DNA	CDR3 protein
TRBV4-3	NA	NA	TRBJ1-6	14	TGCGCCAGCAGCCCTGGGACCCTCCGGGAGGCCCTCCACTTT	CASSPGTLREALHF
TRBV7-2	TRBD2	NA	TRBJ2-1	15	TGTGCCAGCAGGAAGGGACTAGCGGGAGTGGGTGAGCAGTTCTTC	CASRKGLAGVGEQFF
TRBV4-3	TRBD2	NA	TRBJ2-3	16	TGCGCCAGCAGCCAAAGGACTAGCGGGGAGGGAGATACGCAGTATTTT	CASSQRTSGEGDTQYF
TRBV28	NA	NA	TRBJ1-2	13	TGTGCCAGCAGCAAGTCGGGGAACTATGGCTACACCTTC	CASSKSGNYGYTF
TRBV9	TRBD1	NA	TRBJ2-7	18	TGTGCCAGCAGCTCGAGGGACCTGGGACAGACTACGGTGGGCGAGCAGTACTTC	CASSSRDLGQTTVGEQYF
TRBV7-7	NA	NA	TRBJ2-1	16	TGTGCCAGCAGCTCCCCCCCGGACTATAGCCCGGGGGAGCAGTTCTTC	CASSSPPDYSPGEQFF
TRBV19	TRBD2	once	TRBJ2-4	19	TGTGCCAGTAGTATACACGGGACTAGCGGGAGGGAAGCCAAAAACATTCAGTACTTC	CASSIHGTSGREAKNIQYF
TRBV10-3	NA	NA	TRBJ1-5	16	TGTGCCATCAGTGAGTCGTCCTACTATAGCAATCAGCCCCAGCATTTT	CAISESSYYSNQPQHF
TRBV18	NA	NA	TRBJ1-6	14	TGTGCCAGCTCACCAGGGGCGGTCAATTCACCCCTCCACTTT	CASSPGAVNSPLHF
TRBV3-1/TRBV3-2	NA	NA	TRBJ1-2	16	TGTGCCAGCAGCCCCACTGCGGGGCCTGGACCCTATGGCTACACCTTC	CASSPTAGPGPYGYTF
TRBV3-1/TRBV3-2	NA	NA	TRBJ2-7	14	TGTGCCAGCAGCCAAGAGGGTGAGTCGGGAGAGCAGTACTTC	CASSQEGESGEQYF
TRBV29-1	NA	NA	TRBJ2-2	16	TGCAGCGTTGAAGAAACAGGCAAGTCGAACACCGGGGAGCTGTTTTTT	CSVEETGKSNTGELFF
TRBV4-2	NA	NA	TRBJ1-6	14	TGTGCCAGCAGCCAAGCCTCCGAGGATTCACCCCTCCACTTT	CASSQASEDSPLHF
TRBV11-3	TRBD2	NA	TRBJ2-7	14	TGTGCCAGCAGCCCAGGGACTAGCGATTACGAGCAGTACTTC	CASSPGTSDYEQYF
TRBV7-9	NA	NA	TRBJ1-2	13	TGTGCCAGCAGCTTTGACAGACACTATGGCTACACCTTC	CASSFDRHYGYTF
TRBV7-3	TRBD1	NA	TRBJ2-1	16	TGTGCCAGCAGCTTAGTAGGACAGGGACCCTACAATGAGCAGTTCTTC	CASSLVGQGPYNEQFF
TRBV7-6	NA	NA	TRBJ2-5	14	TGTGCCAGCAGCCCTGACTCCCTCCAAGAGACCCAGTACTTC	CASSPDSLQETQYF
TRBV2	TRBD2	NA	TRBJ2-2	14	TGTGCCACCAGGGAGGGAACTGGCACCGGGGAGCTGTTTTTT	CATREGTGTGELFF
TRBV3-1/TRBV3-2	TRBD2	NA	TRBJ2-7	15	TGTGCCAGCAGCCAGCCGGGACTAGGAGACTACGAGCAGTACTTC	CASSQPGLGDYEQYF
TRBV18	NA	NA	TRBJ2-3	12	TGTGCCAGCTCACCACCTCGGGATACGCAGTATTTT	CASSPPRDTQYF
TRBV7-9	NA	few	TRBJ1-5	13	TGTGCCAGCAGCCTTCCAGGGAATCAGCCCCAGCATTTT	CASSLPGNQPQHF
TRBV7-8	NA	NA	TRBJ1-4	14	TGTGCCAGCAGCGAGGGACTTGGAAGAGAAAAACTGTTTTTT	CASSEGLGREKLFF
TRBV2	TRBD2	NA	TRBJ2-2	15	TGTGCCAGCAGTGGACTAGCGGGAGTGAGGGGGGAGCTGTTTTTT	CASSGLAGVRGELFF
TRBV5-4	TRBD2	NA	TRBJ2-1	16	TGTGCCAGCAGCTCGGGACTAGCGGGTGGAGGCAATGAGCAGTTCTTC	CASSSGLAGGGNEQFF
TRBV4-2	TRBD1	NA	TRBJ1-3	18	TGTGCCAGCAGTCGCCGGGACAGGGGAAACCTGGGCGGAAACACCATATATTTT	CASSRRDRGNLGGNTIYF
TRBV28	TRBD1	NA	TRBJ1-6	16	TGTGCCAGCGCGGGGGACAGGGCCCCCTATAATTCACCCCTCCACTTT	CASAGDRAPYNSPLHF
TRBV18	TRBD1	NA	TRBJ1-6	14	TGTGCCAGCTCACCGACAGGGGTGAACTCACCCCTCCACTTT	CASSPTGVNSPLHF
TRBV24-1	TRBD1	NA	TRBJ1-1	13	TGTGCCACCAGCGACAGGGGGGACACTGAAGCTTTCTTT	CATSDRGDTEAFF
TRBV29-1	TRBD1	NA	TRBJ2-5	14	TGCAGCGTTGAGGTGACAGGGGGCTCGGTGACCCAGTACTTC	CSVEVTGGSVTQYF
TRBV2	NA	NA	TRBJ2-7	14	TGTGCCAGTGTAAAGGACTCTGAGCACTCCGAGCAGTACTTC	CASVKDSEHSEQYF
TRBV27	TRBD2	NA	TRBJ2-5	16	TGTGCCAGCAGTTGGACTAGCGGGCCTCCCAGAGAGACCCAGTACTTC	CASSWTSGPPRETQYF
TRBV5-4	TRBD2	NA	TRBJ2-2	17	TGTGCCAGCAGCTTGGGCGGACTAGCGGCGAACACCGGGGAGCTGTTTTTT	CASSLGGLAANTGELFF
TRBV20-1	TRBD1	once	TRBJ1-1	11	TGCAGTGCTAGAGGACAGGGGGAAGCTTTCTTT	CSARGQGEAFF
TRBV15	NA	NA	TRBJ1-2	18	TGTGCCACCAGCAGAGACTCCCTCAAGAGGAATTACAACTATGGCTACACCTTC	CATSRDSLKRNYNYGYTF
TRBV7-3	TRBD1	few	TRBJ2-1	15	TGTGCCAGCAGCGACAGGGTAAGCTCCTACAATGAGCAGTTCTTC	CASSDRVSSYNEQFF
TRBV18	NA	NA	TRBJ2-7	16	TGTGCCAGCTCACCACTATACGCGGAGGATACCTACGAGCAGTACTTC	CASSPLYAEDTYEQYF
TRBV9	TRBD2	once	TRBJ2-1	16	TGTGCCAGCAGCGTAGGGGGGACTAGCGAAATAGGGGAGCAGTTCTTC	CASSVGGTSEIGEQFF
TRBV7-9	TRBD2	NA	TRBJ2-1	18	TGTGCCAGCAGCCACCTGGGTTCCTCTAGCGGGAGGGCCGGAGAGCAGTTCTTC	CASSHLGSSSGRAGEQFF
TRBV23-1	TRBD1	NA	TRBJ1-1	19	TGCGCCAGCAGTCAATCGTTTCCAGGGGGGCAACAACTGAACACTGAAGCTTTCTTT	CASSQSFPGGQQLNTEAFF
TRBV9	NA	few	TRBJ1-4	14	TGTGCCAGCACCTCAACTGCAACTAATGAAAAACTGTTTTTT	CASTSTATNEKLFF
TRBV5-1	NA	few	TRBJ2-5	17	TGCGCCAGCAGCCACCCAAGGGACTCCTCATGGAAGGAGACCCAGTACTTC	CASSHPRDSSWKETQYF
TRBV10-2	TRBD2	NA	TRBJ2-5	16	TGCGCCAGCAGCCAACGACTAGCGGGAGGGAAAGAGACCCAGTACTTC	CASSQRLAGGKETQYF
TRBV30	NA	once	TRBJ1-5	14	TGTGCCTGGAGTGTAAACAGAGGCAATCAGCCCCAGCATTTT	CAWSVNRGNQPQHF
TRBV5-4	TRBD2	NA	TRBJ2-7	15	TGTGCCAGCAGCCCCCGACTAGCGGGAGACTACGAGCAGTACTTC	CASSPRLAGDYEQYF
TRBV18	NA	NA	TRBJ1-2	14	TGTGCCAGCTCACGCTCAGAACAGTCCTATGGCTACACCTTC	CASSRSEQSYGYTF
TRBV14	TRBD2	NA	TRBJ2-1	14	TGTGCCAGCAGCCAAGGACTAGCGTTCAATGAGCAGTTCTTC	CASSQGLAFNEQFF
TRBV4-1	TRBD1	NA	TRBJ1-2	17	TGCGCCAGCAGCCAAGTAAGACAGGGGGTAGCTAACTATGGCTACACCTTC	CASSQVRQGVANYGYTF
TRBV7-8	TRBD2	NA	TRBJ2-7	16	TGTGCCAGCAGCTTAGGGACTAGCGGGAGGACCTACGAGCAGTACTTC	CASSLGTSGRTYEQYF
TRBV6-4	TRBD2	NA	TRBJ2-1	15	TGTGCCAGCAGTGACGGCCTAGCGGGGCTAGGGGAGCAGTTCTTC	CASSDGLAGLGEQFF
TRBV15	TRBD2	NA	TRBJ2-1	14	TGTGCCACCGGCGGGGGGAGCTCCTACAATGAGCAGTTCTTC	CATGGGSSYNEQFF
TRBV21-1	NA	NA	TRBJ2-1	24	TGTGCCAGCAGCAAAGGAAGGGCCCACAGGGGGCGCGGGGAAGCGGGAGGGCCTAGCGATGAGCAGTTCTTC	CASSKGRAHRGRGEAGGPSDEQFF
TRBV9	TRBD2	NA	TRBJ2-7	16	TGTGCCAGCAGCGTATCCCCTGCGGGAGAGCCGTACGAGCAGTACTTC	CASSVSPAGEPYEQYF
TRBV6-4	NA	NA	TRBJ2-1	13	TGTGCCAGCAGTGTAGAAGTAGAGTATGAGCAGTTCTTC	CASSVEVEYEQFF
TRBV28	TRBD2	NA	TRBJ2-7	16	TGTGCCAGCAGTTCAACAACTAGCGGGAGTTGGTACGAGCAGTACTTC	CASSSTTSGSWYEQYF
TRBV6-2/TRBV6-3	TRBD1	NA	TRBJ2-7	14	TGTGCCAGCAGTTATTCGGACAGGGAAGGCGAGCAGTACTTC	CASSYSDREGEQYF
TRBV6-1	NA	NA	TRBJ1-6	15	TGTGCCAGCAGTGACGTTGAACGGAGGAATTCACCCCTCCACTTT	CASSDVERRNSPLHF
TRBV6-1	TRBD1	NA	TRBJ2-1	16	TGTGCCAGCAGTGAAATAACGAGACAGGGTTACAATGAGCAGTTCTTC	CASSEITRQGYNEQFF
TRBV5-1	TRBD1	NA	TRBJ1-5	15	TGCGCCAGCAGCCTGGCGGCAGGGGGCGGTCAGCCCCAGCATTTT	CASSLAAGGGQPQHF